These 10 T cell receptor beta chains originate from one sample sequenced in a study of shared clonotypes between healthy human individuals. The method was immunoSEQ multiplex PCR; TCRdb's version includes in-frame clones alone and lacks a portion of them. The repertoire holds 900,000 to 1,200,000 clones, with roughly 74% as singletons. Sequenced input: memory CD4+ T cells from PBMCs. Subset in this sample: CD45RA-negative fraction. These receptors were obtained from a man aged 18 to 30 in good health. Some clones in this sample may be carry-over from other donors' samples.

V gene TRBV30 combines with J gene TRBJ1-2; D ambiguous. The V gene's germline CDR1 is GTSNPN and CDR2 SVGIG (reference sequence). This CDR3 contains 13 residues. Trimming removed 0 bases from V and 6 bases from J, with 11 bases in between. The CDR3 loop is CAWSVQWGDGYTF. As DNA, the CDR3 is TGTGCCTGGAGTGTACAATGGGGTGATGGCTACACCTTC.

The rearrangement uses TRBV5-1 and TRBJ2-3; D is perhaps TRBD1 (5 bases). The germline gives CDR1 SGHRS, CDR2 YFSETQ. V lost 4 bases, J lost 1 base, and 16 bases lay in between. CDR3 length: 16 residues. The CDR3 protein is CASSPPTAPGTDTQYF. The CDR3 region has the DNA TGCGCCAGCAGCCCGCCGACAGCTCCAGGCACAGATACGCAGTATTTT.

This chain connects TRBV2 to TRBJ1-5, with D possibly TRBD1 on 6 matching bases. CDR1 is SNHLY, CDR2 FYNNEI, per germline. The CDR3 runs to 15 residues. Trimming cost V 4 bases and J 6 bases, with 16 bases left between them. The CDR3, as DNA: TGTGCCAGCAGTGGCCGTGGGGGGGGCGGTCAGCCCCAGCATTTT. Translation: CASSGRGGGGQPQHF.

The chain combines TRBV10-3 with TRBJ1-2; D perhaps matches TRBD1 (5 bases). The CDR3 has 18 amino acids. Germline V gene lookup returns CDR1 ENHRY and CDR2 SYGVKD. V lost 3 bases and J 1 base, leaving 21 bases between the germline ends. In DNA, the CDR3 is TGTGCCATCAGTGATAAGCACACTGGGGGGGAGGGTAACTATGGCTACACCTTC. Amino acids: CAISDKHTGGEGNYGYTF.

The chain employs TRBV5-1 and TRBJ2-3, with 10 bases identical to TRBD2. The ends lost 7 bases at V and 6 bases at J; junction bases unmatched: 5. Germline V gene lookup returns CDR1 SGHRS and CDR2 YFSETQ. The CDR3 length is 13 residues. The CDR3 bases are TGCGCCAGCGGGCTAGCGGGAGCGGATACGCAGTATTTT. Its protein is CASGLAGADTQYF.

A remark on this clone: A far more abundant clone sits one base away, making this likely a read error. The chain combines TRBV7-9 with TRBJ1-5, with no clear D. The germline V gene encodes CDR1 SEHNR and CDR2 FQNEAQ (reference sequence). The CDR3 loop spans 13 amino acids. The CDR3 region has the DNA TGTGCCAGCAGCTTCTCCAAGGATCAGCCCAAGCATTTT. Translating gives CASSFSKDQPKHF.

This clone came up once. This rearrangement joins TRBV14 to TRBJ2-7; 10 bases map to TRBD1. Germline values: CDR1 SGHDN, CDR2 FVKESK. Trimming took 4 bases from V and 7 from J; bases not matched to a gene: 13. This CDR3 contains 16 residues. The CDR3 bases are TGTGCCAGCAGCCTTAGCCGGGACAGGGGTATGTGGGAGCAGTACTTC. The encoded protein is CASSLSRDRGMWEQYF. Full variable domain (remainder filled in from reference TRBV14 and TRBJ2-7): EAGVTQFPSHSVIEKGQTVTLRCDPISGHDNLYWYRRVMGKEIKFLLHFVKESKQDESGMPNNRFLAERTGGTYSTLKVQPAELEDSGVYFCASSLSRDRGMWEQYFGPGTRLTVT.

V usage is TRBV18 and J usage is TRBJ2-3; D is ambiguous. Per the germline V gene, CDR1 is KGHSH and CDR2 is LQKENI. This CDR3 region has 14 residues. Trimming removed 6 bases at V and 5 bases at J, with 15 bases between. In nucleotides, the CDR3 is TGTGCCAGCTCCCCCTTGGGGTCACAAGATACGCAGTATTTT. The encoded protein is CASSPLGSQDTQYF.

As to this clone: Other DNA sequences in this sample translate to the same CDR3. The rearrangement links TRBV7-9 to TRBJ2-6; D may be TRBD1 (5 bases). The germline V and J ends were trimmed by 0 bases and 3 bases, with 9 bases remaining between them. Germline V gene data show CDR1 as SEHNR and CDR2 as FQNEAQ (reference sequence). This CDR3 is 16 amino acids long. The CDR3 DNA is TGTGCCAGCAGCTTAGCAAGGGGAAGTGGGGCCAACGTCCTGACTTTC. Translated: CASSLARGSGANVLTF.

The J gene is TRBJ2-3, the V gene TRBV5-1; 7 positions match TRBD2. The V and J ends lost 6 bases and 1 base, in that order; junction bases with no gene match: 2. CDR3 size: 13 residues. From germline, CDR1 is SGHRS and CDR2 YFSETQ. CDR3 sequence (DNA): TGCGCCAGCAAACGGGAGGGCACAGATACGCAGTATTTT. This codes for CASKREGTDTQYF.